Listed here is a single T cell receptor (beta chain). This sample stems from a study of cytomegalovirus exposure and HLA in healthy donors. V lost 9 bases to trimming and J lost 0 bases; unmatched junction nucleotides: 7. The CDR3 length is 14 residues. CDR1 and CDR2 (germline): MNHNS, SASEGT. TCRdb's table, derived via immunoSEQ multiplex PCR, lists solely in-frame clones and lacks some. The table records some 60,000 clones, roughly 94% of them present only once. Sequences were obtained from PBMCs. The sequence came from a young man in good health and CMV-seropositive. This chain uses TRBV6-1 with TRBJ2-7; TRBD1 aligns across 8 bases. CDR3 amino acids: CASLRDRSSYEQYF. Written as DNA, the CDR3 is TGTGCCAGTCTCCGGGACAGGTCCTCCTACGAGCAGTACTTC.